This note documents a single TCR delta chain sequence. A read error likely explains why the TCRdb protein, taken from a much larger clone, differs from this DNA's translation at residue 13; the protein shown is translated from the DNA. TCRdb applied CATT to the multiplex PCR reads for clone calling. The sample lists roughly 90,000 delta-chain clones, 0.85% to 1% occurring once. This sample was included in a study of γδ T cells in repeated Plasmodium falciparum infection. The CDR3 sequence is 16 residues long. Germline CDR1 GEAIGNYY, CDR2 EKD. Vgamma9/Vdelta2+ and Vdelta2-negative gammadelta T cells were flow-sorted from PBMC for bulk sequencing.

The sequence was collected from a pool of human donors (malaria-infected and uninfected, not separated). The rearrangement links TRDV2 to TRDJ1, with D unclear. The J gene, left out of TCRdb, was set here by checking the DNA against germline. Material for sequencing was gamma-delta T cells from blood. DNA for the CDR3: TGTGCCTGTGACACCATTCTCCGCAAGGCCACCGATAGACTCATCTTT. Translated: CACDTILRKATDRLIF.